The clone carrying this TCR beta chain showed up just a few times. This record comes from a study of blood T cell repertoires in COVID-19. Looking at the study overall: Collection of acute and convalescent COVID-19 samples took place in the United States, Italy and Spain. The analysed material was cDNA or gDNA that came from T cells, B-cell-depleted T cells, or PBMCs.

Germline V gives CDR1 SGHNT, CDR2 YYREEE (reference sequence). The trim removed 1 base at V and 2 bases at J, leaving 4 bases unmatched. This CDR3 has 15 residues. As processed by the authors: Estimates of nucleated cell counts were drawn from the amplification of reference gene primers. TCRdb's copy holds only in-frame clones and misses some; the assay was immunoSEQ multiplex PCR. That table furnishes V, J and clone size, whereas the DNA furnished D and trimming. The sample lists about 180,000 clones, 87% occurring once. The sequence was obtained from a woman aged 70-85 years with COVID-19, enrolled during active disease. The gene calls are TRBV5-4 and TRBJ2-3, with 7 bases that match TRBD1. The source material was peripheral blood. In DNA, the CDR3 is TGTGCCAGCAGCTTGACAGGGGCCTACACAGATACGCAGTATTTT. It is translated as CASSLTGAYTDTQYF.